The following is a T cell receptor (beta chain) sequence with its context. The target antigen is unknown. This CDR3 comprises 15 residues. V lost 3 bases and J lost 5, with 16 bases in between. Per germline, CDR1 MNHEY and CDR2 SMNVEV (reference sequence). With 60 Vbeta and 13 Jbeta primers, the PCR was carried out. Sequencing used immunoSEQ multiplex PCR; TCRdb keeps in-frame clones, though not all of them. The sample gives around 140,000 clones, approximately 82% of which show up once; roughly 1.4% is in the top ten. These data come from a study of cytomegalovirus exposure and HLA in healthy donors. Study-level results: By a later analysis, the bulk of CMV-associated TCR beta chains appeared HLA-restricted. Later, an analysis showed that TCR beta chains associated with HLA were more clonally expanded than others that were equally common.

Sample: PBMCs. The rearrangement links TRBV27 to TRBJ1-1, with D perhaps TRBD1 (5 bases). This receptor was obtained from a man aged 25-45 years in good health and CMV-seropositive. The CDR3, as DNA: TGTGCCAGCAGTTTGTTGAGGATGGGGGGAACTGAAGCTTTCTTT. Its translation: CASSLLRMGGTEAFF.